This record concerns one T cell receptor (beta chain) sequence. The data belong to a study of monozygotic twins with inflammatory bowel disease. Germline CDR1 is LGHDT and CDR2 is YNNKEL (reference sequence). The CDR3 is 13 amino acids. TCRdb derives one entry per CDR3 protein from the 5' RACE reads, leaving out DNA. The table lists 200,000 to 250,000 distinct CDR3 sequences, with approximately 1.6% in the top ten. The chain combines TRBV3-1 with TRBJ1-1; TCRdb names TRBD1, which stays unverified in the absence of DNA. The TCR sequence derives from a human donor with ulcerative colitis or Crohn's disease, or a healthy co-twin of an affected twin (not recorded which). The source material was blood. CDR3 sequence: CASRRTGWTEAFF.